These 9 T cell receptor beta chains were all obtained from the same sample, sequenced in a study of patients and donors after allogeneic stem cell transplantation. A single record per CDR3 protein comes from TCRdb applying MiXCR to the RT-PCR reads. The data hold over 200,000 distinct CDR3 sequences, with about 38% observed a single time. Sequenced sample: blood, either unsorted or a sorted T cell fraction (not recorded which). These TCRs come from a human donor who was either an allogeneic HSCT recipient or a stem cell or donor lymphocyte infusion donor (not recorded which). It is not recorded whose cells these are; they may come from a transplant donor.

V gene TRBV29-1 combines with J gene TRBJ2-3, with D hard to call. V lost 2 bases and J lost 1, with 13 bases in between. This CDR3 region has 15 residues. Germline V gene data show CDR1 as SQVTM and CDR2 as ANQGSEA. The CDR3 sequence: CSVERLGSRTDTQYF. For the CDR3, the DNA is TGCAGCGTTGAACGTTTGGGCTCACGCACAGATACGCAGTATTTT.

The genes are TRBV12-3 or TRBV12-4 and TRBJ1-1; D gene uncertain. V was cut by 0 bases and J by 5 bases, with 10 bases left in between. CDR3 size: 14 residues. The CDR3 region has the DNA TGTGCCAGCAGTTTAGCGTTGGGAGGAACTGAAGCTTTCTTT. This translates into CASSLALGGTEAFF.

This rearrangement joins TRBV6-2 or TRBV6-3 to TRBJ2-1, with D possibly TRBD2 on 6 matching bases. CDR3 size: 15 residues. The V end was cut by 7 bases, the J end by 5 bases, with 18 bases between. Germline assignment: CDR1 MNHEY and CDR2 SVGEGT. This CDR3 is CASTFYLGTHNEQFF. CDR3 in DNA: TGTGCCAGCACCTTTTATCTCGGGACTCACAATGAGCAGTTCTTC.

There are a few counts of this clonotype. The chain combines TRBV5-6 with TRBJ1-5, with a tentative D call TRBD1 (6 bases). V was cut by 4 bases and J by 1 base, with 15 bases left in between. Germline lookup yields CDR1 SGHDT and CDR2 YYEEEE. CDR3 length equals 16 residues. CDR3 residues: CASSDGWGASNQPQHF. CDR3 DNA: TGTGCCAGCAGCGACGGATGGGGGGCCAGCAATCAGCCCCAGCATTTT.

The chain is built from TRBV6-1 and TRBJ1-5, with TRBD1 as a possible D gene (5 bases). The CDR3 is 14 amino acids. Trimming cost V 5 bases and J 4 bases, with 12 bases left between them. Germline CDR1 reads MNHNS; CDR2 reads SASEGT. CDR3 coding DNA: TGTGCCAGCAGTCGTGGGGCGGAGAATCAGCCCCAGCATTTT. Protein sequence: CASSRGAENQPQHF.

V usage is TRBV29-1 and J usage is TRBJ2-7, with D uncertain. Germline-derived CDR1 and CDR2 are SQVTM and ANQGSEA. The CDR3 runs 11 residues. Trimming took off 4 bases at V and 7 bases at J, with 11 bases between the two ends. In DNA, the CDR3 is TGCAGCGTTGTAGTCCTGGGGGAGCAGTACTTC. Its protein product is CSVVVLGEQYF.

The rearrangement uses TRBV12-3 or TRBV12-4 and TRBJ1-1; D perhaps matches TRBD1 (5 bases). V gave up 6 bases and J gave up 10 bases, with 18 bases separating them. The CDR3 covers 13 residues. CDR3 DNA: TGTGCCAGCAGCCTGGGACCTACCCAGGCAGCTTTCTTT. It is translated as CASSLGPTQAAFF.

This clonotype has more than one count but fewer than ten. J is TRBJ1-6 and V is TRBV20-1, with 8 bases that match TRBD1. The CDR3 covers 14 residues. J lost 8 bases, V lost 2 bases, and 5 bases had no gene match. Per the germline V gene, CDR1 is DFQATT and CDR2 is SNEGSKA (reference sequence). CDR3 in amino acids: CSARLSGGHSPLHF. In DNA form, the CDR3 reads TGCAGTGCTAGACTCTCAGGGGGCCATTCACCCCTCCACTTT.

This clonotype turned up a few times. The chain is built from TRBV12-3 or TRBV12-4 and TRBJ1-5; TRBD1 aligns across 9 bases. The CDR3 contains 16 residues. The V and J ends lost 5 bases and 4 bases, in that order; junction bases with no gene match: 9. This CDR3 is CASSVGQGNENQPQHF. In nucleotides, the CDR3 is TGTGCCAGCAGTGTCGGACAGGGGAACGAGAATCAGCCCCAGCATTTT.